This TCR beta chain was sequenced for a study of breast tumors, draining lymph nodes, adjacent tissues (TCRdb year 2016). Background on the whole study: The study compared TCR beta repertoires across tumor, adjacent nontumor tissue and axillary lymph nodes from breast cancer patients. The study was designed to assess the relationships and possible T-cell exchange between tumor, surrounding tissue and draining lymph node repertoires in human breast cancer. Overall results and qualifications from the work: The data were considered consistent with the idea that most tumor T cells come from the lymph node and then expand in tumor tissue. Tumor T-cell repertoires showed less diversity than lymph node repertoires and more diversity than nontumor tissue repertoires, and tumor T-cell repertoires showed preferential V and J gene usage. The similarity between tumor and nontumor tissue repertoires was significantly greater in luminal-like breast cancer than in basal-like breast cancer. The study presented the conclusion that tumor T cells originate in lymph nodes as consistent with a hypothesis, not as something directly demonstrated.

This clonotype was seen repeatedly, ten times or more. The specificity of this receptor is unknown. No base qualities exist here, and no much larger clone lies one base off it. The data were produced on an Illumina HiSeq 2000. Multiplex PCR amplification was used to build the TCR beta chain libraries. The amplified TCR beta chain products were analyzed by high-throughput sequencing. TCRdb reanalyzed the raw reads on its own, using fastp at Q25 for trimming and MiXCR for clone calling, and kept in-frame beta chains. Under each unique CDR3 protein, matching rows form one entry showing the most common genes and DNA. The sample table records about 230,000 distinct CDR3 sequences; about 34% of these occur just once. Jointly, the top ten make up about 1.4% of the sample. Lymph node samples were obtained from the axillary draining lymph nodes of breast cancer patients. The CDR3 starts with the cysteine, ends with the phenylalanine, and has 13 residues. Only the CDR3 portion is preserved as DNA: 39 bases, with reading frame beginning at the first base. Based on the germline V gene (reference sequence), the CDR1 and CDR2 sequences are SEHNR and FQNEAQ. The V end loses 4 bases and the J end loses 9 bases, and a stretch of 12 bases separates them.

The TCR originated in a female donor with breast cancer. Some clones in this sample may be carry-over from other donors' samples. The chain is encoded by TRBV7-9 joined to TRBJ2-2; matching of 5 bases hints at TRBD1 as the D gene. Sequenced: axillary lymph node tissue. The CDR3 is CASSSDSRRELFF. The base sequence is TGTGCCAGCAGCTCAGACAGCCGCCGGGAGCTGTTTTTT.